This section outlines one T cell receptor (beta chain) sequence together with its context. These data come from a study of blood T cell dynamics during melanoma immunotherapy. Background on the study: Standard first-line treatment here was pembrolizumab or nivolumab plus ipilimumab in metastatic melanoma.

CDR1 and CDR2 from the germline V gene are KGHSH and LQKENI. The CDR3 length is 15 residues. The V end was cut by 4 bases, the J end by 5 bases, with 15 bases between. Regarding time point: week 3, after first cycle of checkpoint inhibitor. Libraries were prepared by immunoSEQ multiplex PCR; TCRdb keeps only in-frame clonotypes and omits some of them. The sample records about 7,300 clones, about 80% being singletons. The chain links TRBV18 to TRBJ2-4, with D possibly TRBD1 on 7 matching bases. The input for sequencing was blood, taken from a patient treated with checkpoint blockade. The source is a human donor with melanoma. Here the CDR3 reads CASSRPGGGENIQYF. The DNA of the CDR3 is TGTGCCAGCTCACGACCCGGAGGGGGCGAAAACATTCAGTACTTC.